This T cell receptor beta chain was captured in a study of control samples from healthy donors and cancer patients. CDR1 is SGHDN, CDR2 FVKESK, per germline. The V gene lost 1 base and the J gene lost 1 base, with 7 bases spanning the gap. CDR3 length equals 14 residues. The table came from immunoSEQ multiplex PCR; TCRdb's copy has only in-frame clones and leaves some out. Altogether 100,000 to 150,000 clones are present, roughly 92% being singletons, with the ten largest covering around 5.4%. The chain employs TRBV14 and TRBJ1-2; no clear D gene. The sample was blood. The clonotype comes from a man aged 18 to 35 in good health. CDR3 bases: TGTGCCAGCAGCCAAGCGTGGCGTAACTATGGCTACACCTTC. This gives the protein CASSQAWRNYGYTF.